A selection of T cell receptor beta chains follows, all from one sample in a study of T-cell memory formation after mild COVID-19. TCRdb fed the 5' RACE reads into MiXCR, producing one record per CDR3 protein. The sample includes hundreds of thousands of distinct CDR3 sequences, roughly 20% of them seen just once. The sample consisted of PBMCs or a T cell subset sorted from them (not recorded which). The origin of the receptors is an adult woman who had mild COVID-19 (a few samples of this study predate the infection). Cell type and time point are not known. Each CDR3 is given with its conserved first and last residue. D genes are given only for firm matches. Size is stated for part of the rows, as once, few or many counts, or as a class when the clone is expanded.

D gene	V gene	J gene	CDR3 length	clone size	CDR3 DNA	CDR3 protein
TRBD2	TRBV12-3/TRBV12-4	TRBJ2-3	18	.	TGTGCCAGCAGTTTGGGGACTAGCGGGAGGCGAGGGACAGATACGCAGTATTTT	CASSLGTSGRRGTDTQYF
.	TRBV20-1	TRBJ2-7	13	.	TGCAGTGCTAACCGTGGGGGATCCTACGAGCAGTACTTC	CSANRGGSYEQYF
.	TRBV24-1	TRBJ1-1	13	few	TGTGCCACCAGTGATTTTGGGGGGTCCGAAGCTTTCTTT	CATSDFGGSEAFF
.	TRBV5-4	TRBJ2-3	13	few	TGTGCCAGCAGCTTGGTTTCTGGAGATACGCAGTATTTT	CASSLVSGDTQYF
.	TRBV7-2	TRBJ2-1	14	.	TGTGCCAGCAGCTTGACGGGTCTCTACAATGAGCAGTTCTTC	CASSLTGLYNEQFF
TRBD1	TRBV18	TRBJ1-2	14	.	TGTGCCAGCTCACGCGACGGGACAGGGGCTGGCTACACCTTC	CASSRDGTGAGYTF
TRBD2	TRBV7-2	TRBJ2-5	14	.	TGTGCCAGCTCCACGGGGACTAGCGAAGGGACCCAGTACTTC	CASSTGTSEGTQYF
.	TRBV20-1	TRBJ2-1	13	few	TGCAGTGCTAGAGTTTGGGGTTGGAATGAGCAGTTCTTC	CSARVWGWNEQFF
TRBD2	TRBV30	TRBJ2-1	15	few	TGTGCCTGGAGTGTGGCTAGCGGGCCCTACAATGAGCAGTTCTTC	CAWSVASGPYNEQFF
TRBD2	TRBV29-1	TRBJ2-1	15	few	TGCAGCGTTGACCTAGCGGAGGCAACCTACAATGAGCAGTTCTTC	CSVDLAEATYNEQFF
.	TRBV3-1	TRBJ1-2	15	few	TGTGCCAGCAGCTACGGGTCCGTTGCCGCCTATGGCTACACCTTC	CASSYGSVAAYGYTF
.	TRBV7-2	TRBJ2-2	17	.	TGTGCCAGCAGCTTAGAGGTCTCTCTTGTCGGGACCGGGGAGCTGTTTTTT	CASSLEVSLVGTGELFF
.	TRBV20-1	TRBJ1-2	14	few	TGCAGTGCCTCCGGAAGGGACGCCGACTATGGCTACACCTTC	CSASGRDADYGYTF
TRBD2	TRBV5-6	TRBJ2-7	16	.	TGTGCCAGCAGCTTGGCCGGAGTAGGACTAGCCTACGAGCAGTACTTC	CASSLAGVGLAYEQYF
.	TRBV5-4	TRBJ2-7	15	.	TGTGCCAGCAGCCACCTACCGGGTGCCTGGGCGGAGCAGTACTTC	CASSHLPGAWAEQYF
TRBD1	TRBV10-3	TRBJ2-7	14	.	TGTGCCATCAGGGACAGGGGGCCCGGCTACGAGCAGTACTTC	CAIRDRGPGYEQYF
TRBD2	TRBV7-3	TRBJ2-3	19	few	TGTGCCAGCAGCTTAAAAGGACTAGCGGGGGGGCGTCGCACAGATACGCAGTATTTT	CASSLKGLAGGRRTDTQYF
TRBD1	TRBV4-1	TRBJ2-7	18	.	TGCGCCAGCAGCCCCCGGGGGATAAGGGACAGGGGCTCCTACGAGCAGTACTTC	CASSPRGIRDRGSYEQYF
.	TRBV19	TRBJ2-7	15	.	TGTGCCAGTGCGATGGCGGCGGGATTAAGCTACGAGCAGTACTTC	CASAMAAGLSYEQYF
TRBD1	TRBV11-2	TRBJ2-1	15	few	TGTGCCAGCAGCCCTGGACAGGGACGGGACAATGAGCAGTTCTTC	CASSPGQGRDNEQFF
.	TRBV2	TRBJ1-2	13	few	TGTGCCAGCAGAGGTTCCCGGGAGCGTGACTACACCTTC	CASRGSRERDYTF
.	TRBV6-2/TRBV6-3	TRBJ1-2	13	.	TGTGCCAGCGCCTTGACGGTTAGCTATGGCTACACCTTC	CASALTVSYGYTF
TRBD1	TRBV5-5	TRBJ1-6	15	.	TGTGCCAGCAGCTCAGGGGGACTACGTAATTCACCCCTCCACTTT	CASSSGGLRNSPLHF
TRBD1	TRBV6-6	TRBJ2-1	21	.	TGTGCCAGCAGTCCCCAACAGGGGGCGCGCTCATCATCGAGCTCCTACAATGAGCAGTTCTTC	CASSPQQGARSSSSSYNEQFF
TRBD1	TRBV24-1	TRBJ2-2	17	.	TGTGCCACCAGCCTGACAGGGGATCCCGCGAACACCGGGGAGCTGTTTTTT	CATSLTGDPANTGELFF
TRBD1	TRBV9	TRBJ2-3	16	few	TGTGCCAGCAGCGTAGCCCCAGGGGGCGGCGCAGATACGCAGTATTTT	CASSVAPGGGADTQYF
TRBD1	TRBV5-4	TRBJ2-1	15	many	TGTGCCAGCAGCTTACCGGGACAGGGGTACAATGAGCAGTTCTTC	CASSLPGQGYNEQFF
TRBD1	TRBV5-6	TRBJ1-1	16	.	TGTGCCAGCAGCCCCGTGGACAGGGGTCGGAACACTGAAGCTTTCTTT	CASSPVDRGRNTEAFF
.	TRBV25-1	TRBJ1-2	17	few	TGTGCCAGCACCATGATGAGACGGGTCCGGAAAATGTATGGCTACACCTTC	CASTMMRRVRKMYGYTF
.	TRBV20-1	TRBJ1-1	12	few	TGCAGTGCTCTCGACAGGAACACTGAAGCTTTCTTT	CSALDRNTEAFF
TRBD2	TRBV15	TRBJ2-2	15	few	TGTGCCACCAGGAGCCTAGCGGGGAGGACCGGGGAGCTGTTTTTT	CATRSLAGRTGELFF
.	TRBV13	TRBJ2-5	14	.	TGTGCCAGCAGCTCGGGGCGTCCAAGCGAGACCCAGTACTTC	CASSSGRPSETQYF
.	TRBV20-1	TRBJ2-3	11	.	TGCAGTGCCGCTAATGGGGATACGCAGTATTTT	CSAANGDTQYF
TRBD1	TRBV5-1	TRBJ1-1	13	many	TGTGCCAGCAGTTCAGGGGGGGGGACTGAAGCTTTCTTT	CASSSGGGTEAFF
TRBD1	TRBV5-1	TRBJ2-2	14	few	TGCGCCAGCTCGACAGGGACAGTAACCGGGGAGCTGTTTTTT	CASSTGTVTGELFF
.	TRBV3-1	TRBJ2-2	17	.	TGTGCCAGCAGCCAAGAGAGCGGCAGGATTGTCACCGGGGAGCTGTTTTTT	CASSQESGRIVTGELFF
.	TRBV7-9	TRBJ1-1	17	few	TGTGCCAGCAGCTATCCCACCCCAGGGGAGAGGGACACTGAAGCTTTCTTT	CASSYPTPGERDTEAFF
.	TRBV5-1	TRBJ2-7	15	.	TGCGCCAGCAGCTTAACGGGCCTCACTATGGAGGAGCAGTACTTC	CASSLTGLTMEEQYF
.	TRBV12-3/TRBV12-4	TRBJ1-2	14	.	TGTGCCAGCAGTTTAGGGCGGGAGAACTATGGCTACACCTTC	CASSLGRENYGYTF
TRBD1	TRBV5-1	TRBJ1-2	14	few	TGCGCCAGCAGCGATGGGACAGCCGAATATGGCTACACCTTC	CASSDGTAEYGYTF
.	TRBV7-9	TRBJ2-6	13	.	TGTGCCAGCGCGACATTTGGTCCCAACGTCCTGACTTTC	CASATFGPNVLTF